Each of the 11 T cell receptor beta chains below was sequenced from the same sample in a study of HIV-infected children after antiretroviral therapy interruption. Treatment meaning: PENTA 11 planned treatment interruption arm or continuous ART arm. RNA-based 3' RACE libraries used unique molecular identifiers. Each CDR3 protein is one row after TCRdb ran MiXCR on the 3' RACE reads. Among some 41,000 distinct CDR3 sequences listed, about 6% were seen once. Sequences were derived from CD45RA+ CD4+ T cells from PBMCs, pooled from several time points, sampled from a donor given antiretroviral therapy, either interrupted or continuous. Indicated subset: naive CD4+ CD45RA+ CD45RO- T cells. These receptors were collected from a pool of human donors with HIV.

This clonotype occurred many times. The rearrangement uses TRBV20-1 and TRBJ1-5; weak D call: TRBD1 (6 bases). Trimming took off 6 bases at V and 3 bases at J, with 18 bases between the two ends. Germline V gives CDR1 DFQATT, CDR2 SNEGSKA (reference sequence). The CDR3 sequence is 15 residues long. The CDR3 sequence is CSAGTGSSFNQPQHF. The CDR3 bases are TGCAGTGCGGGTACAGGGTCCTCCTTCAATCAGCCCCAGCATTTT.

DNA of the CDR3: TGTGCCAGCAGCTCCACCACGACAGTTCTCCATGAGCAGTTCTTC. Its protein is CASSSTTTVLHEQFF. The rearrangement links TRBV7-2 to TRBJ2-1, with a possible D match to TRBD1 (5 bases). Trimming took off 4 bases at V and 8 bases at J, with 18 bases between the two ends. The CDR3 has 15 amino acids. Per the germline V gene, CDR1 is SGHTA and CDR2 is FQGNSA.

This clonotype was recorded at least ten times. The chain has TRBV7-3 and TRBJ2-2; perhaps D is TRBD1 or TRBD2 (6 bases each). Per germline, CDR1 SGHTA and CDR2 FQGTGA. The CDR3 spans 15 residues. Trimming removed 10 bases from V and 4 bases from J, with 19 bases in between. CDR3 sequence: CATRTLGGPTGELFF. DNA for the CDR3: TGTGCCACTCGAACCCTGGGGGGCCCCACCGGGGAGCTGTTTTTT.

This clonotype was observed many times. CDR3 in amino acids: CASITGGFGSNQPQHF. The CDR3 nucleotides are TGTGCCAGCATTACAGGGGGCTTCGGTAGCAATCAGCCCCAGCATTTT. This sequence joins TRBV6-1 and TRBJ1-5, with TRBD1 identical over 9 bases. Germline assignment: CDR1 MNHNS and CDR2 SASEGT. This CDR3 spans 16 amino acids. V gave up 7 bases and J gave up 0 bases; unmatched junction bases: 7.

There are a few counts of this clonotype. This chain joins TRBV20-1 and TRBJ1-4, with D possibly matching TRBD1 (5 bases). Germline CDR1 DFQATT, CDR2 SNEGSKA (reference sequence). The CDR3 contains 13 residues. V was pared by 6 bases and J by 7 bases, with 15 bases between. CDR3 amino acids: CSASLGGSEKLFF. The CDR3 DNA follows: TGCAGTGCCAGCCTTGGGGGGTCTGAAAAACTGTTTTTT.

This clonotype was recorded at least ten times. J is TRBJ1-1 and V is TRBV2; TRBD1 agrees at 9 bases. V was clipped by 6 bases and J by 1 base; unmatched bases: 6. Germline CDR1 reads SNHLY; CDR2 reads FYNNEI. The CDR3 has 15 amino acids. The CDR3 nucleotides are TGTGCCAGCAGGAGGGGACAGGGCAGGAACACTGAAGCTTTCTTT. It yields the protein CASRRGQGRNTEAFF.

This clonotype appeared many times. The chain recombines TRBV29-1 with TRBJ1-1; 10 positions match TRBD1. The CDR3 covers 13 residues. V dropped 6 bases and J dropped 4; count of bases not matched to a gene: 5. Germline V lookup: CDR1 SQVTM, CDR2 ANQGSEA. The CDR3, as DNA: TGCAGCGTACGGGGACAGGGGTTCACTGAAGCTTTCTTT. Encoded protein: CSVRGQGFTEAFF. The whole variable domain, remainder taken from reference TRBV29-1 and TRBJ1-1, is SAVISQKPSRDICQRGTSLTIQCQVDSQVTMMFWYRQQPGQSLTLIATANQGSEATYESGFVIDKFPISRPNLTFSTLTVSNMSPEDSSIYLCSVRGQGFTEAFFGQGTRLTVV.

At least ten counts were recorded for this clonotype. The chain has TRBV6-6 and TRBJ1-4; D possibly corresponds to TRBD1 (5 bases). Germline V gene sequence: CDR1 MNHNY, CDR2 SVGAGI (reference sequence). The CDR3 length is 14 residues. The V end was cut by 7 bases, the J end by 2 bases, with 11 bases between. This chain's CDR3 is CASNQGPTNEKLFF. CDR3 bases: TGTGCCAGCAACCAGGGTCCGACTAATGAAAAACTGTTTTTT.

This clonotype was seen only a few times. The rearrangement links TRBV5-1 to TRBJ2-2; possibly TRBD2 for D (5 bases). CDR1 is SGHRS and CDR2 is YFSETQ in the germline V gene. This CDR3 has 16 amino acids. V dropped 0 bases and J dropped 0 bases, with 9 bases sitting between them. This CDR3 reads CASSLVSGPNTGELFF. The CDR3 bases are TGCGCCAGCAGCTTGGTCAGCGGACCGAACACCGGGGAGCTGTTTTTT.

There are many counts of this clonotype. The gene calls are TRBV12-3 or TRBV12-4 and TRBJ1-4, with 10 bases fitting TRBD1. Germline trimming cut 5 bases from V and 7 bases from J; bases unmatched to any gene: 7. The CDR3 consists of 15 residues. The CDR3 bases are TGTGCCAGCAGTCCCCCCGGGACAGGGGTTGAAAAACTGTTTTTT. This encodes CASSPPGTGVEKLFF.

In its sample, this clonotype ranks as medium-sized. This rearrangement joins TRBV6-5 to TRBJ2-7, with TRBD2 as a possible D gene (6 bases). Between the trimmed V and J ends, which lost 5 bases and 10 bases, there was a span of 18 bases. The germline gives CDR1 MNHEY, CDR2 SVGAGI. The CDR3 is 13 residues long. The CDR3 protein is CASSGDWGYEQYF. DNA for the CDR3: TGTGCCAGCAGTGGGGACTGGGGGTATGAACAGTACTTC.